The rows below give T cell receptor beta chains drawn from one sample of a study of response to subunit inactivated influenza vaccine. TCRdb recomputed calls from the RT-PCR reads with MiXCR, one row per CDR3 protein. The data contain about half a million distinct CDR3 sequences, 7.6% of them singletons. The sequenced sample was PBMCs from blood, obtained about 23 months after vaccination. Every receptor here comes from a man aged 45 to 75 who received an inactivated influenza vaccine. Both conserved end residues are part of each CDR3. A D gene is named only where the DNA matches it firmly. Clone size is stated in some rows and not others, as once, few, many or a class when expanded.

d_gene	v_gene	abundance	j_gene	CDR3aa	CDR3nt
.	TRBV20-1	.	TRBJ1-2	CSARSRDLSGYGYTF	TGCAGTGCCCGTTCCAGGGATTTATCGGGGTATGGCTACACCTTC
TRBD1	TRBV20-1	.	TRBJ2-7	CSALSQGAIYEQYF	TGCAGTGCTCTCTCACAGGGGGCGATCTACGAGCAGTACTTC
.	TRBV29-1	few	TRBJ2-7	CSVENRDPPYEQYF	TGCAGCGTTGAAAACAGGGATCCCCCCTACGAGCAGTACTTC
.	TRBV5-5	.	TRBJ2-3	CASSPDLLCTDTQYF	TGTGCCAGCAGCCCCGACCTCTTATGCACAGATACGCAGTATTTT
TRBD1	TRBV20-1	.	TRBJ1-1	CSAGRQGGTEAFF	TGCAGTGCCGGCCGACAGGGAGGGACTGAAGCTTTCTTT
TRBD2	TRBV2	few	TRBJ2-3	CASRRLAGGPGWTDTQYF	TGTGCCAGCAGACGACTAGCGGGAGGGCCGGGTTGGACAGATACGCAGTATTTT
.	TRBV28	many	TRBJ1-5	CASSFPQVNQPQHF	TGTGCCAGCAGTTTTCCCCAGGTTAATCAGCCCCAGCATTTT
TRBD1	TRBV12-3/TRBV12-4	few	TRBJ1-3	CASRTGGGNTIYF	TGTGCCAGCAGGACAGGGGGTGGAAACACCATATATTTT
.	TRBV5-5	.	TRBJ2-4	CASSLGQENIQYF	TGTGCCAGCAGCTTGGGACAGGAAAACATTCAGTACTTC
.	TRBV12-3/TRBV12-4	few	TRBJ1-3	CASSLAVGNTIYF	TGTGCCAGCAGTTTGGCGGTTGGAAACACCATATATTTT
.	TRBV15	many	TRBJ2-1	CATSREKAGRGENEQFF	TGTGCCACCAGCAGAGAAAAGGCCGGGAGAGGTGAAAATGAGCAGTTCTTC
.	TRBV12-3/TRBV12-4	.	TRBJ1-5	CASSLDGISNQPQHF	TGTGCCAGCAGTTTAGACGGAATCAGCAATCAGCCCCAGCATTTT
.	TRBV7-2	many	TRBJ1-4	CASSERPGPTNEKLFF	TGTGCCAGCAGCGAACGTCCTGGTCCGACTAATGAAAAACTGTTTTTT
TRBD2	TRBV7-2	few	TRBJ2-7	CASSLGLAGGPEGEQYF	TGTGCCAGCAGCTTAGGACTAGCGGGAGGTCCCGAGGGCGAGCAGTACTTC
TRBD1	TRBV12-3/TRBV12-4	.	TRBJ2-7	CASSCSFIRDRGYEQYF	TGTGCCAGCAGTTGTAGCTTTATCCGGGACAGGGGTTACGAGCAGTACTTC
.	TRBV20-1	.	TRBJ2-3	CSARSVQASTDTQYF	TGCAGTGCTAGGAGCGTTCAGGCTAGCACAGATACGCAGTATTTT
.	TRBV6-4	many	TRBJ2-4	CARYRDYPQSNIQYF	TGTGCCAGATACAGGGACTACCCTCAATCTAACATTCAGTACTTC
.	TRBV29-1	few	TRBJ1-1	CSVVVDTEAFF	TGCAGCGTTGTGGTCGATACTGAAGCTTTCTTT
.	TRBV6-5	few	TRBJ2-7	CASSYSPQGYEQYF	TGTGCCAGCAGTTACTCTCCCCAGGGGTACGAGCAGTACTTC
.	TRBV7-2	many	TRBJ2-2	CASSLGGRELFF	TGTGCCAGCAGCTTAGGGGGCCGGGAGCTGTTTTTT
TRBD2	TRBV10-3	many	TRBJ2-2	CAISDRAGGNLATGELFF	TGTGCCATCAGTGACCGAGCGGGAGGTAACCTAGCCACCGGGGAGCTGTTTTTT
.	TRBV12-3/TRBV12-4	.	TRBJ2-3	CASSFDSPISTDTQYF	TGTGCCAGCAGTTTCGACAGCCCTATTAGCACAGATACGCAGTATTTT
.	TRBV5-1	.	TRBJ1-1	CASSLNRAGTEAFF	TGCGCCAGCAGCTTGAACAGGGCGGGCACTGAAGCTTTCTTT
.	TRBV20-1	few	TRBJ2-1	CSASGGSGYNEQFF	TGCAGTGCTAGTGGGGGGAGCGGCTACAATGAGCAGTTCTTC
TRBD2	TRBV20-1	.	TRBJ2-7	CSASPNLAGGWSEQYF	TGCAGTGCTAGCCCGAATTTAGCGGGAGGTTGGTCCGAGCAGTACTTC
TRBD2	TRBV7-9	few	TRBJ2-3	CASSRPLAGATDTQYF	TGTGCCAGCAGCCGCCCACTAGCGGGGGCCACAGATACGCAGTATTTT
.	TRBV5-1	many	TRBJ2-3	CASSLGQGPSRDTQYF	TGCGCCAGCAGCTTGGGGCAGGGGCCTTCAAGGGATACGCAGTATTTT
.	TRBV20-1	.	TRBJ2-5	CSAPLLTGNQETQYF	TGCAGTGCTCCCCTCCTTACAGGGAATCAAGAGACCCAGTACTTC
TRBD1	TRBV4-1	few	TRBJ2-1	CASSQPDRAPYNEQFF	TGCGCCAGCAGCCAACCGGACAGGGCACCCTACAATGAGCAGTTCTTC
TRBD2	TRBV10-3	.	TRBJ2-1	CATTGVAGGQYNEQFF	TGTGCCACCACGGGGGTTGCGGGAGGGCAATACAATGAGCAGTTCTTC
TRBD2	TRBV9	few	TRBJ2-3	CASSASGSSTDTQYF	TGTGCCAGCAGCGCTAGCGGGAGTAGCACAGATACGCAGTATTTT
TRBD2	TRBV20-1	many	TRBJ2-5	CSAREPPLAGLAQYF	TGCAGTGCTAGAGAGCCCCCCCTAGCGGGGTTGGCCCAGTACTTC